A single sample is the source of the 10 T cell receptor beta chains below, sequenced in a study of blood T cell repertoires in COVID-19. TCRdb keeps only in-frame clones here, not all; method: immunoSEQ multiplex PCR. The table has around 340,000 clones, about 88% seen once. The sequencing input was PBMCs or T cells enriched from blood (not recorded which). These receptors all come from a woman in her twenties or thirties who had been exposed to COVID-19.

The chain joins TRBV29-1 to TRBJ2-3; TRBD1 matches 9 bases. CDR1 and CDR2 (germline): SQVTM, ANQGSEA. Trimming at V came to 1 base and at J to 4 bases, leaving 9 bases not matched to a gene. CDR3 length: 16 amino acids. The CDR3 region is CSVEGMDRGGSDTQYF. The CDR3 DNA follows: TGCAGCGTTGAAGGGATGGACAGGGGTGGTTCAGATACGCAGTATTTT.

The genes are TRBV11-2 and TRBJ2-1; 9 nucleotides line up with TRBD2. The V gene's germline CDR1 is SGHAT and CDR2 FQNNGV. The CDR3 covers 15 residues. The J segment lost 6 bases and the V segment lost 2 bases, leaving 5 bases of the junction unmatched. Written as DNA, the CDR3 is TGTGCCAGCAGCTTATCCGGGACTAGCTTCAATGAGCAGTTCTTC. This encodes CASSLSGTSFNEQFF.

The chain joins TRBV28 to TRBJ2-1, with 8 bases that match TRBD1. Trimming removed 4 bases from V and 0 bases from J; junction bases left unmatched: 8. The CDR3 is made up of 17 amino acids. The germline CDR1 and CDR2 sequences are MDHEN and SYDVKM. The CDR3 here is CASSYPRQGSSYNEQFF. CDR3 in DNA: TGTGCCAGCAGTTATCCACGACAGGGGAGCTCCTACAATGAGCAGTTCTTC.

The chain has TRBV7-8 and TRBJ2-1; D remains unclear. V was trimmed by 2 bases and J by 7 bases, leaving 12 bases between them. The CDR3 length is 14 residues. Germline-derived CDR1 and CDR2 are SGHVS and FQNEAQ. The CDR3 region is CASSLRRSWNEQFF. CDR3 sequence (DNA): TGTGCCAGCAGCTTACGGCGGAGTTGGAATGAGCAGTTCTTC. Looking up the rest from reference TRBV7-8 and TRBJ2-1 gives the full variable domain: GAGVSQSPRYKVAKRGQDVALRCDPISGHVSLFWYQQALGQGPEFLTYFQNEAQLDKSGLPSDRFFAERPEGSVSTLKIQRTQQEDSAVYLCASSLRRSWNEQFFGPGTRLTVL.

The chain recombines TRBV5-1 with TRBJ2-1; 11 positions agree with TRBD1. The trim removed 4 bases at V and 6 bases at J, leaving 3 bases unmatched. The CDR3 runs 14 residues. The germline V gene has CDR1 SGHRS and CDR2 YFSETQ. In DNA form, the CDR3 reads TGCGCCAGCAGCCACGGACAGGGGGCCAATGAGCAGTTCTTC. Its protein product is CASSHGQGANEQFF.

V and J are TRBV6-6 and TRBJ1-4; tentative D call: TRBD1 (5 bases). Per the germline V gene, CDR1 is MNHNY and CDR2 is SVGAGI (reference sequence). The CDR3 spans 16 residues. Trimming removed 7 bases at V and 0 bases at J, with 15 bases between. The CDR3 DNA follows: TGTGCCAGCACAACACAGGCGGGGGCAACTAATGAAAAACTGTTTTTT. Translating it yields CASTTQAGATNEKLFF.

This chain connects TRBV19 to TRBJ1-1, with a weak D call TRBD1 (5 bases). The germline gives CDR1 LNHDA, CDR2 SQIVND (reference sequence). The CDR3 length is 14 residues. Trimming took 7 bases from V and 4 from J, leaving 16 bases between them. The CDR3 loop is CASTPPGGGTEAFF. In nucleotides, the CDR3 is TGTGCCAGTACCCCCCCCGGGGGAGGCACTGAAGCTTTCTTT.

This chain links TRBV18 with TRBJ2-7; TRBD2 agrees at 16 bases. Germline CDR1 is KGHSH and CDR2 is LQKENI. V shed 5 bases, J shed 5 bases, and the junction held 12 bases outside the gene matches. The CDR3 is made up of 18 amino acids. CDR3 protein: CASSSGTSGRAVFHEQYF. The CDR3 coding sequence is TGTGCCAGCTCAAGCGGGACTAGCGGGAGGGCCGTCTTCCACGAGCAGTACTTC. Filled out from reference TRBV18 and TRBJ2-7, the complete variable domain reads NAGVMQNPRHLVRRRGQEARLRCSPMKGHSHVYWYRQLPEEGLKFMVYLQKENIIDESGMPKERFSAEFPKEGPSILRIQQVVRGDSAAYFCASSSGTSGRAVFHEQYFGPGTRLTVT.

The V gene is TRBV19, the J gene TRBJ1-5, with D perhaps TRBD1 (5 bases). The length of the CDR3 is 13 residues. The germline V and J ends were trimmed by 6 bases and 6 bases, with 12 bases remaining between them. Germline CDR1 is LNHDA and CDR2 is SQIVND (reference sequence). This CDR3 reads CASSGGAGQPQHF. The CDR3 DNA sequence: TGTGCCAGTAGCGGAGGGGCGGGTCAGCCCCAGCATTTT.

V is TRBV7-9 and J is TRBJ1-1, with 7 bases identical to TRBD1. Unmatched junction bases numbered 6, after V lost 5 bases and J lost 0 bases. Looked up from germline, CDR1 is SEHNR and CDR2 is FQNEAQ (reference sequence). This CDR3 spans 15 amino acids. The CDR3 nucleotides are TGTGCCAGCAGCCCGGACAGGACTATGAACACTGAAGCTTTCTTT. As protein: CASSPDRTMNTEAFF.